Below, 15 T cell receptor beta chains from the same sample are listed, as sequenced in a study of monozygotic twins with cystic fibrosis listed by TCRdb under 2021. The receptor library was made with the immunoSEQ multiplex PCR assay. The source is immuneACCESS, and TCRdb retained only in-frame sequences with V and J called. Part of the clones is not carried over; for the studies checked, unresolved V genes explain less than half of this, and the remainder is unexplained. In all, the sample holds about 10,000 clones, and 99% of those were seen once. The leading ten clones occupy about 0.41% of the sample. Source material: blood. These receptors all stem from a man younger than 30 with cystic fibrosis.

The rearrangement links TRBV9 to TRBJ2-7; 12 bases agree with TRBD2. The germline CDR1 and CDR2 sequences are SGDLS and YYNGEE. The junction had 3 bases not matched to a gene; V was cut back by 0 bases and J by 5 bases. The CDR3 loop spans 15 amino acids. In nucleotides, the CDR3 is TGTGCCAGCAGCGTAGGACTAGCGGGGGACCACGAGCAGTACTTC. Protein: CASSVGLAGDHEQYF.

V usage is TRBV7-2 and J usage is TRBJ1-5, with D hard to call. The CDR3 is 14 amino acids. Trimming shortened V by 5 bases and J by 3 bases, and 11 bases separated the two germline ends. CDR1 and CDR2 from the germline V gene are SGHTA and FQGNSA. This chain's CDR3 is CASSPPGYNQPQHF. CDR3 nucleotide sequence: TGTGCCAGCAGCCCCCCCGGATACAATCAGCCCCAGCATTTT.

The chain has TRBV10-3 and TRBJ2-3; unclear D gene. Germline V gene lookup returns CDR1 ENHRY and CDR2 SYGVKD. CDR3 length equals 13 residues. V gave up 6 bases and J gave up 0 bases, with 7 bases separating them. The CDR3 region is CAIRPESTDTQYF. Here the CDR3 DNA reads TGTGCCATCAGACCGGAAAGCACAGATACGCAGTATTTT.

The V call is TRBV25-1, the J call TRBJ2-7, with D tentatively TRBD1 or TRBD2 (5 bases each). Trimming took off 2 bases at V and 2 bases at J, with 10 bases between the two ends. Per the germline V gene, CDR1 is MGHDK and CDR2 is SYGVNS. This CDR3 is built from 14 residues. This CDR3 is CASSETRGAYEQYF. CDR3 DNA: TGTGCCAGCAGTGAAACGAGGGGAGCCTACGAGCAGTACTTC.

This clone has a single count. The chain carries TRBV19 and TRBJ2-5; 7 nucleotides align to TRBD2. Germline CDR1 and CDR2: LNHDA and SQIVND (reference sequence). With V trimmed by 1 base and J by 2 bases, 7 bases remained unmatched. This CDR3 spans 16 amino acids. Here the CDR3 reads CASSIAASGAQETQYF. The CDR3 nucleotides read TGTGCCAGTAGTATAGCAGCCAGCGGGGCACAAGAGACCCAGTACTTC.

The V call is TRBV5-4, the J call TRBJ2-3; unclear D gene. Germline V lookup: CDR1 SGHNT, CDR2 YYREEE (reference sequence). Trimming stripped 0 bases from V and 8 bases from J, with 4 bases between. The CDR3 is 11 residues long. The DNA of the CDR3 is TGTGCCAGCAGCTTGGAGGTTACGCAGTATTTT. Protein product: CASSLEVTQYF.

A note on this clone: The sample has other DNA sequences that encode this CDR3 too. The rearrangement uses TRBV20-1 and TRBJ1-2; unclear D gene. This CDR3 region has 11 residues. With 5 bases removed from V and 4 bases from J, the gap between germline ends came to 8 bases. Germline V gene sequence: CDR1 DFQATT, CDR2 SNEGSKA (reference sequence). Here the CDR3 DNA reads TGCAGTGCTCAGGACGTCTATGGCTACACCTTC. It yields the protein CSAQDVYGYTF.

The chain combines TRBV29-1 with TRBJ1-2, with TRBD1 matching over 10 bases. The CDR3 is made up of 16 amino acids. The junction had 12 bases not matched to a gene; V was cut back by 4 bases and J by 4 bases. Germline V gives CDR1 SQVTM, CDR2 ANQGSEA. The CDR3 DNA follows: TGCAGCGTTGTCGCGACAGGGGGCCCGGACTTCTATGGCTACACCTTC. This sequence encodes CSVVATGGPDFYGYTF.

This rearrangement joins TRBV7-8 to TRBJ2-7; D call uncertain. The germline V gene has CDR1 SGHVS and CDR2 FQNEAQ. The V gene lost 0 bases and the J gene lost 7 bases, with 10 bases spanning the gap. The CDR3 sequence is 13 residues long. The CDR3: CASSLAPRLEQYF. In DNA form, the CDR3 reads TGTGCCAGCAGCTTAGCTCCCCGCTTGGAGCAGTACTTC.

The V gene is TRBV5-1, the J gene TRBJ1-2; D is perhaps TRBD1 (6 bases). This CDR3 region has 13 residues. CDR1 and CDR2 (germline): SGHRS, YFSETQ. The ends were cut back, 3 bases at V and 4 bases at J, with 10 bases in the middle. CDR3 sequence reads: CASSSQGTYGYTF. In DNA form, the CDR3 reads TGCGCCAGCAGCTCACAGGGAACCTATGGCTACACCTTC.

This clone came up once. The rearrangement joins TRBV11-3 to TRBJ2-2; D might be TRBD2 (6 bases). The germline V and J ends were trimmed by 7 bases and 0 bases, with 9 bases remaining between them. The V gene's germline CDR1 is SGHNT and CDR2 YENEEA. The CDR3 runs 14 residues. In nucleotides, the CDR3 is TGTGCCAGCAAGGCGGGATCGAACACCGGGGAGCTGTTTTTT. Protein product: CASKAGSNTGELFF.

The CDR3, as DNA: TGTGCCAGCAGCCCCCGACTAGATTCCTACGAGCAGTACTTC. It encodes CASSPRLDSYEQYF. This sequence joins TRBV9 and TRBJ2-7; D may be TRBD2 (6 bases). The germline V gene encodes CDR1 SGDLS and CDR2 YYNGEE. Trimming left V 4 bases short and J 1 base short, with 12 bases between. The CDR3 contains 14 residues.

The genes are TRBV19 and TRBJ1-1; 7 nucleotides align to TRBD1. After removal of 3 bases from V and 1 base from J, the junction contained 2 bases not matched to a gene. Germline values: CDR1 LNHDA, CDR2 SQIVND (reference sequence). This CDR3 has 14 amino acids. The CDR3 DNA reads as TGTGCCAGTAGTATGGGACAGAGGAACACTGAAGCTTTCTTT. Its translation: CASSMGQRNTEAFF.

This chain uses TRBV6-5 with TRBJ1-5, with 7 nucleotides matching TRBD1. Losses at the gene ends were 6 bases for V and 1 base for J; bases not matched to a gene: 6. The germline gives CDR1 MNHEY, CDR2 SVGAGI. The CDR3 has 15 amino acids. CDR3 region: CASRPGQESNQPQHF. Here the CDR3 DNA reads TGTGCCAGCAGACCCGGACAGGAAAGCAATCAGCCCCAGCATTTT.

V usage is TRBV2 and J usage is TRBJ2-7, with unresolved D. CDR1 and CDR2 (germline): SNHLY, FYNNEI. The CDR3 has 14 amino acids. Trimming stripped 9 bases from V and 3 bases from J, with 18 bases between. The CDR3 protein is CARQMSPAFYEQYF. CDR3 coding DNA: TGTGCCAGACAGATGTCTCCCGCGTTCTACGAGCAGTACTTC. The full variable domain, with the rest looked up from reference TRBV2 and TRBJ2-7, is EPEVTQTPSHQVTQMGQEVILRCVPISNHLYFYWYRQILGQKVEFLVSFYNNEISEKSEIFDDQFSVERPDGSNFTLKIRSTKLEDSAMYFCARQMSPAFYEQYFGPGTRLTVT.